There are a few counts of the clone carrying this T cell receptor (beta chain). These data are taken from a study of T cells after yellow fever vaccination. TCRdb reprocessed the 5' RACE reads with MiXCR, giving one entry per CDR3 protein. In the table there are a few hundred thousand distinct CDR3 sequences, 6.8% of which are singletons. Trimming took 2 bases from V and 6 from J, leaving 8 bases between them. Germline V gives CDR1 KGHSH, CDR2 LQKENI. The CDR3 extends over 13 amino acids. V usage is TRBV18 and J usage is TRBJ1-5, with D uncertain. The receptor's source is a man aged 18 to 30 who received the YFV17D yellow fever vaccine. The material sequenced was PBMCs, taken more than 40 days after the first yellow fever vaccination. CDR3 in amino acids: CASSPGRSQPQHF. The CDR3 region has the DNA TGTGCCAGCTCACCAGGACGGAGTCAGCCCCAGCATTTT. Variable domain in full (rest from reference TRBV18 and TRBJ1-5): NAGVMQNPRHLVRRRGQEARLRCSPMKGHSHVYWYRQLPEEGLKFMVYLQKENIIDESGMPKERFSAEFPKEGPSILRIQQVVRGDSAAYFCASSPGRSQPQHFGDGTRLSIL.